Below, 31 T cell receptor beta chains from the same sample are listed, as sequenced in a study of CD8 T cells in Susac syndrome. Roughly 0.45 to 1 ug RNA was reverse transcribed with random hexamers. Each CDR3 protein is one row after TCRdb ran MiXCR on the immunoSEQ multiplex PCR reads. The data show 100,000 to 150,000 distinct CDR3 sequences, approximately 94% seen once. Input material: CD4+ T cells from PBMCs. The receptors here all came from a human donor with multiple sclerosis.

The chain is built from TRBV5-1 and TRBJ1-1; no clear D. This CDR3 spans 15 amino acids. The V gene's germline CDR1 is SGHRS and CDR2 YFSETQ. Deletions cut 4 bases from V and 0 bases from J, with 13 bases between. CDR3 in amino acids: CASSPSTVVNTEAFF. The CDR3 DNA follows: TGCGCCAGCAGCCCTAGTACGGTGGTGAACACTGAAGCTTTCTTT.

V gene TRBV6-4 combines with J gene TRBJ1-2; D gene uncertain. The CDR3 sequence is 14 residues long. Germline CDR1 reads MRHNA; CDR2 reads SNTAGT. Trimming removed 6 bases from V and 7 bases from J, with 18 bases in between. The CDR3 is CASRMGPEGGGYTF. CDR3 coding DNA: TGTGCCAGCAGGATGGGCCCGGAAGGAGGTGGCTACACCTTC.

The genes are TRBV3-1 and TRBJ2-1; no definite D call. CDR1 and CDR2 (germline): LGHDT, YNNKEL (reference sequence). The CDR3 has 11 residues. V was trimmed by 4 bases and J by 9 bases, leaving 7 bases between them. CDR3 in DNA: TGTGCCAGCAGCCTAGGGTTTGAGCAGTTCTTC. The encoded protein is CASSLGFEQFF.

The chain employs TRBV29-1 and TRBJ2-5, with TRBD2 matching 8 bases. The germline V gene encodes CDR1 SQVTM and CDR2 ANQGSEA. CDR3 size: 15 residues. Trimming removed 0 bases from V and 5 bases from J; junction bases left unmatched: 8. The CDR3 sequence: CSVEEGGRRGETQYF. Written as DNA, the CDR3 is TGCAGCGTTGAAGAAGGCGGGAGGAGAGGGGAGACCCAGTACTTC.

Only a few counts were recorded for this clonotype. The rearrangement joins TRBV7-8 to TRBJ2-7; TRBD1 agrees at 10 bases. V gave up 4 bases and J gave up 3 bases; unmatched junction bases: 3. The CDR3 has 14 amino acids. CDR1 SGHVS and CDR2 FQNEAQ come from the germline V gene. The CDR3 sequence: CASSSRDRGYEQYF. The CDR3 DNA sequence: TGTGCCAGCAGCTCCCGGGACAGGGGCTACGAGCAGTACTTC.

The chain recombines TRBV12-5 with TRBJ2-1; the match to TRBD2 covers 11 bases. Germline V CDR1 and CDR2: LGHNT, FRNRAP. This CDR3 spans 15 amino acids. V shed 2 bases, J shed 10 bases, and the junction held 7 bases outside the gene matches. This chain's CDR3 is CASGLPSRTSGEQFF. CDR3 bases: TGTGCTAGTGGTTTGCCCTCTAGGACTAGCGGGGAGCAGTTCTTC.

V gene TRBV12-3 or TRBV12-4 combines with J gene TRBJ2-5; 8 bases align to TRBD1. With 6 bases clipped from V and 7 bases from J, the junction kept 10 bases outside the gene matches. The CDR3 is made up of 14 amino acids. This chain's CDR3 is CASRPVGQGGTQYF. The CDR3 bases are TGTGCCAGCAGACCTGTTGGACAGGGAGGGACCCAGTACTTC.

The CDR3 loop reads CASSSTGGSQDEQFF. DNA of the CDR3: TGTGCCAGCAGCTCGACAGGGGGTTCCCAGGATGAGCAGTTCTTC. The rearrangement joins TRBV5-4 to TRBJ2-1; 9 positions agree with TRBD1. The CDR3 spans 15 residues. With V trimmed by 3 bases and J by 8 bases, 9 bases remained unmatched. From germline, CDR1 is SGHNT and CDR2 YYREEE (reference sequence).

The chain combines TRBV7-9 with TRBJ1-1; D is perhaps TRBD1 (6 bases). The V gene's germline CDR1 is SEHNR and CDR2 FQNEAQ (reference sequence). The CDR3 extends over 14 amino acids. Between the trimmed V and J ends, which lost 5 bases and 0 bases, there was a span of 10 bases. Here the CDR3 reads CASSAGGLNTEAFF. The CDR3 DNA is TGTGCCAGCAGCGCCGGGGGGCTGAACACTGAAGCTTTCTTT.

V is TRBV18 and J is TRBJ2-7; perhaps TRBD2 as D (5 bases). This CDR3 contains 13 residues. Germline V lookup: CDR1 KGHSH, CDR2 LQKENI. With 3 bases removed from V and 6 bases from J, the gap between germline ends came to 12 bases. The DNA for the CDR3 is TGTGCCAGCTCACCGAGGGATTCCGGCGAGCAGTACTTC. It codes for CASSPRDSGEQYF. Filled out from reference TRBV18 and TRBJ2-7, the complete variable domain reads NAGVMQNPRHLVRRRGQEARLRCSPMKGHSHVYWYRQLPEEGLKFMVYLQKENIIDESGMPKERFSAEFPKEGPSILRIQQVVRGDSAAYFCASSPRDSGEQYFGPGTRLTVT.

The genes are TRBV5-1 and TRBJ2-3; 7 nucleotides align to TRBD2. The germline CDR1 and CDR2 sequences are SGHRS and YFSETQ. The CDR3 spans 13 residues. The V segment lost 5 bases and the J segment 4 bases; nucleotides outside the gene matches: 4. Here the CDR3 DNA reads TGCGCCAGCAGGACTAGCAGGGCAGATACGCAGTATTTT. This codes for CASRTSRADTQYF.

Here the CDR3 reads CASMVEETQYF. The DNA of the CDR3 is TGTGCCAGCATGGTGGAGGAGACCCAGTACTTC. The chain uses TRBV7-2 and TRBJ2-5; D remains ambiguous. This CDR3 region has 11 residues. Germline V lookup: CDR1 SGHTA, CDR2 FQGNSA. V dropped 7 bases and J dropped 5 bases, with 8 bases sitting between them.

J is TRBJ2-2 and V is TRBV5-1; 9 bases are shared with TRBD1. CDR1 is SGHRS and CDR2 is YFSETQ in the germline V gene. The CDR3 spans 14 residues. Trimming removed 4 bases from V and 6 bases from J; junction bases left unmatched: 4. The CDR3: CASSRDRAAGELFF. CDR3 DNA sequence: TGCGCCAGCAGCCGGGACAGGGCAGCCGGGGAGCTGTTTTTT.

This clonotype appeared once. The chain recombines TRBV20-1 with TRBJ2-3, with D possibly TRBD1 on 7 matching bases. Trimming shortened V by 5 bases and J by 4 bases, and 19 bases separated the two germline ends. Germline CDR1 reads DFQATT; CDR2 reads SNEGSKA (reference sequence). This CDR3 is 15 amino acids long. CDR3 bases: TGCAGTGCTCAGGGGGGCTCCGGGGGCCCAGATACGCAGTATTTT. Encoded protein: CSAQGGSGGPDTQYF.

The V call is TRBV5-4, the J call TRBJ2-2; 8 bases are shared with TRBD1. Trimming took 1 base from V and 6 from J; bases not matched to a gene: 5. CDR3 size: 15 residues. CDR1 and CDR2 (germline): SGHNT, YYREEE (reference sequence). The CDR3 region is CASSLQGAGPGELFF. The CDR3, as DNA: TGTGCCAGCAGCTTGCAGGGGGCCGGGCCCGGGGAGCTGTTTTTT.

The J gene is TRBJ2-7, the V gene TRBV10-3; TRBD2 is a possible D gene (6 bases). Trimming cost V 4 bases and J 2 bases, with 9 bases left between them. This CDR3 contains 13 residues. Germline CDR1 reads ENHRY; CDR2 reads SYGVKD. CDR3 sequence (DNA): TGTGCCATCAGTGGGAGGGGAACCTACGAGCAGTACTTC. The encoded protein is CAISGRGTYEQYF.

A single count supports this clonotype. The chain is built from TRBV7-2 and TRBJ2-5; D is ambiguous. Deletions cut 6 bases from V and 2 bases from J, with 7 bases between. The CDR3 runs 12 residues. Germline V gene data show CDR1 as SGHTA and CDR2 as FQGNSA. The CDR3 DNA reads as TGTGCCAGCAGGAAACAACAAGAGACCCAGTACTTC. Its protein is CASRKQQETQYF.

V usage is TRBV7-2 and J usage is TRBJ2-1; 11 bases map to TRBD2. The CDR3 is made up of 14 amino acids. V lost 6 bases, J lost 6 bases, and 4 bases stayed unmatched. Germline lookup yields CDR1 SGHTA and CDR2 FQGNSA. CDR3 in DNA: TGTGCCAGCAGGCCTAGCGGGGGGCCCAATGAGCAGTTCTTC. It specifies CASRPSGGPNEQFF.

This clonotype was detected a few times. The chain is built from TRBV5-1 and TRBJ1-1; 8 positions match TRBD1. This CDR3 region has 15 residues. CDR1 and CDR2 (germline): SGHRS, YFSETQ. J gave up 8 bases and V 4 bases, and 13 bases lay outside the gene matches. The CDR3 DNA reads TGCGCCAGCAGCCAACTAGGACAGGGATTATTGGAAGCTTTCTTT. Protein product: CASSQLGQGLLEAFF.

The chain is built from TRBV4-1 and TRBJ2-1, with D perhaps matching TRBD2 (6 bases). Germline V gives CDR1 MGHRA, CDR2 YSYEKL. V dropped 4 bases and J dropped 7 bases, with 14 bases sitting between them. This CDR3 contains 14 residues. In nucleotides, the CDR3 is TGCGCCAGCAGCCCTGGGACTGGCATTAATGAGCAGTTCTTC. Translated: CASSPGTGINEQFF.

This chain joins TRBV19 and TRBJ2-7; D possibly matches TRBD1 or TRBD2 (5 bases each). Germline assignment: CDR1 LNHDA and CDR2 SQIVND (reference sequence). Trimming removed 6 bases at V and 6 bases at J, with 9 bases between. This CDR3 spans 11 amino acids. CDR3 DNA sequence: TGTGCCAGTAGGGGGACGGCCGAGCAGTACTTC. Translating it yields CASRGTAEQYF.

The J gene is TRBJ1-2, the V gene TRBV30, with D uncertain. Deletions cut 5 bases from V and 4 bases from J, with 11 bases between. The germline V gene has CDR1 GTSNPN and CDR2 SVGIG (reference sequence). The CDR3 is 12 amino acids. The CDR3 sequence is CAWLTVPYGYTF. CDR3 sequence (DNA): TGTGCCTGGCTCACAGTTCCCTATGGCTACACCTTC.

The chain carries TRBV5-1 and TRBJ1-2; no firm D call. There are 15 residues in the CDR3. Trimming shortened V by 0 bases and J by 3 bases, and 12 bases separated the two germline ends. CDR1 SGHRS and CDR2 YFSETQ come from the germline V gene. CDR3 bases: TGCGCCAGCAGCTTGGCCAGCGGACCTGACTATGGCTACACCTTC. It codes for CASSLASGPDYGYTF.

V usage is TRBV3-1 and J usage is TRBJ2-1; D gene ambiguous. The CDR3 has 14 amino acids. V gave up 7 bases and J gave up 3 bases, with 13 bases separating them. CDR1 is LGHDT and CDR2 is YNNKEL in the germline V gene (reference sequence). CDR3 nucleotide sequence: TGTGCCAGCAAAAAAACAGACGGCTACAATGAGCAGTTCTTC. This translates into CASKKTDGYNEQFF.

The rearrangement joins TRBV7-6 to TRBJ2-7, with TRBD1 matching 8 bases. The CDR3 contains 14 residues. Germline CDR1 and CDR2: SGHVS and FNYEAQ. The junction had 2 bases not matched to a gene; V was cut back by 1 base and J by 3 bases. In nucleotides, the CDR3 is TGTGCCAGCAGCTTAGGGACAGGGATCTACGAGCAGTACTTC. Translation gives CASSLGTGIYEQYF. The full variable domain, its missing parts supplied by reference TRBV7-6 and TRBJ2-7, is GAGVSQSPRYKVTKRGQDVALRCDPISGHVSLYWYRQALGQGPEFLTYFNYEAQQDKSGLPNDRFSAERPEGSISTLTIQRTEQRDSAMYRCASSLGTGIYEQYFGPGTRLTVT.

The gene calls are TRBV6-5 and TRBJ1-2, with TRBD1 matching over 9 bases. The CDR3 length is 15 residues. Germline V gene sequence: CDR1 MNHEY, CDR2 SVGAGI. The ends lost 6 bases at V and 7 bases at J; junction bases unmatched: 12. CDR3 sequence reads: CASRGQGSLSSGYTF. Here the CDR3 DNA reads TGTGCCAGCAGGGGACAGGGATCTCTTAGCTCTGGCTACACCTTC.

The rearrangement uses TRBV4-3 and TRBJ2-7; D remains ambiguous. The CDR3 length is 13 residues. V lost 3 bases to trimming and J lost 7 bases, with 13 bases between them. Germline V gene data show CDR1 as LGHNA and CDR2 as YSLEER. CDR3 residues: CASSQRTLREQYF. The CDR3 bases are TGCGCCAGCAGCCAGCGGACGCTTCGGGAGCAGTACTTC.

This chain uses TRBV20-1 with TRBJ1-1; possible D gene TRBD1, 5 bases. Germline V gene sequence: CDR1 DFQATT, CDR2 SNEGSKA (reference sequence). This CDR3 region has 15 residues. Trimming shortened V by 3 bases and J by 0 bases, and 14 bases separated the two germline ends. The CDR3 DNA reads as TGCAGTGCTAGTCAGTACGGACACCTGAACACTGAAGCTTTCTTT. Translated: CSASQYGHLNTEAFF.

This chain uses TRBV30 with TRBJ2-7; 13 positions agree with TRBD2. This CDR3 spans 15 amino acids. V shed 2 bases, J shed 6 bases, and the junction held 7 bases outside the gene matches. Germline V lookup: CDR1 GTSNPN, CDR2 SVGIG (reference sequence). The CDR3, as DNA: TGTGCCTGGAGTAGAGGACTAGCGGGAGATAGCGAGCAGTACTTC. It is translated as CAWSRGLAGDSEQYF.

The chain carries TRBV7-2 and TRBJ2-1; TRBD1 agrees at 11 bases. V was pared by 4 bases and J by 6 bases, with 8 bases of the junction left unmatched. Germline-derived CDR1 and CDR2 are SGHTA and FQGNSA. The CDR3 totals 16 residues. This CDR3 is CASSSRAGQGVNEQFF. For the CDR3, the DNA is TGTGCCAGCAGCTCCCGGGCGGGACAGGGGGTCAATGAGCAGTTCTTC.

The genes are TRBV12-3 or TRBV12-4 and TRBJ2-3; TRBD2 matches at 16 bases. Trimming cost V 6 bases and J 6 bases; bases outside gene matches: 6. The CDR3 has 16 residues. CDR3 residues: CASSGTSGRASDTQYF. The CDR3 DNA sequence: TGTGCCAGCAGCGGGACTAGCGGGAGGGCCTCGGATACGCAGTATTTT.